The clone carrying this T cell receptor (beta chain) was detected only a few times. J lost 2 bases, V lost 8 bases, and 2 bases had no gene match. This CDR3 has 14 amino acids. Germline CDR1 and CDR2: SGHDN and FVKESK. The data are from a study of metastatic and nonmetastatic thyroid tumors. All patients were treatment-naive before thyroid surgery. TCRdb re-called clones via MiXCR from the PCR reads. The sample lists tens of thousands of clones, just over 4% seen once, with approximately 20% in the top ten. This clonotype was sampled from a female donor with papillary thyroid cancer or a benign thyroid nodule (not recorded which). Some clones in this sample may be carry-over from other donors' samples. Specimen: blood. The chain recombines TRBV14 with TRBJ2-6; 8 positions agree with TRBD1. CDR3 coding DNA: TGTGCCAGCGGACAGGGTACTGGGGCCAACGTCCTGACTTTC. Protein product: CASGQGTGANVLTF.